One and the same sample provided the 32 T cell receptor beta chains below, sequenced in a study of CD8 T cells in ankylosing spondylitis. TCRdb itself ran the 5' RACE reads through MiXCR, one entry per CDR3 protein. The sample holds approximately 350,000 distinct CDR3 sequences, approximately 15% seen once. What was sequenced was blood, either unsorted or a sorted T cell fraction (not recorded which). These receptors were taken from a male donor with ankylosing spondylitis or in good health (not recorded which).

This clonotype was seen only a few times. This sequence joins TRBV12-3 or TRBV12-4 and TRBJ2-1; D is ambiguous. V was cut by 6 bases and J by 8 bases, with 11 bases left in between. The CDR3 extends over 12 amino acids. The CDR3 region has the DNA TGTGCCAGCAGGCTGGTAGCTCATGAGCAGTTCTTC. Translation: CASRLVAHEQFF.

This chain connects TRBV10-3 to TRBJ2-7; D tentatively reads TRBD1 or TRBD2 (6 bases each). The CDR3 sequence is 13 residues long. The germline CDR1 and CDR2 sequences are ENHRY and SYGVKD. Trimming removed 6 bases at V and 5 bases at J, with 14 bases between. This chain's CDR3 is CAISTGRSNEQYF. CDR3 DNA: TGTGCCATCAGCACAGGGAGGTCCAACGAGCAGTACTTC.

This sequence joins TRBV4-1 and TRBJ1-2; D gene ambiguous. Germline loops: CDR1 MGHRA, CDR2 YSYEKL. The V gene lost 2 bases and the J gene lost 7 bases, with 14 bases spanning the gap. The CDR3 spans 14 residues. As DNA, the CDR3 is TGCGCCAGCAGCCAACCGTCGACCCCCCCTGGCTACACCTTC. It yields the protein CASSQPSTPPGYTF.

A few counts support this clonotype. The J gene is TRBJ2-6, the V gene TRBV3-1; D ambiguous. The CDR3 consists of 13 residues. In germline, CDR1 is LGHDT, CDR2 YNNKEL (reference sequence). Between the trimmed V and J ends, which lost 8 bases and 0 bases, there was a span of 5 bases. In DNA form, the CDR3 reads TGTGCCAGCGTCTCCTCTGGGGCCAACGTCCTGACTTTC. Translated: CASVSSGANVLTF.

This clonotype was picked up a small number of times. The chain uses TRBV18 and TRBJ2-7; TRBD2 agrees at 7 bases. Germline values: CDR1 KGHSH, CDR2 LQKENI. The trim removed 5 bases at V and 5 bases at J, leaving 9 bases unmatched. The CDR3 contains 14 residues. CDR3 in amino acids: CASSSSGTTHEQYF. The CDR3 DNA reads as TGTGCCAGCTCATCGTCGGGGACTACCCACGAGCAGTACTTC.

This clonotype showed up just a few times. The chain employs TRBV3-1 and TRBJ2-1; D might be TRBD2 (6 bases). Trimming removed 6 bases from V and 4 bases from J, with 10 bases in between. The CDR3 is made up of 13 amino acids. Germline CDR1 reads LGHDT; CDR2 reads YNNKEL (reference sequence). The CDR3 DNA reads as TGTGCCAGCAGAAGCGGGTTTTACAATGAGCAGTTCTTC. Its protein is CASRSGFYNEQFF.

This clonotype has a handful of counts. The chain has TRBV4-2 and TRBJ2-1, with 8 bases aligning to TRBD2. Germline CDR1 and CDR2: LGHNA and YNFKEQ. With V trimmed by 4 bases and J by 0 bases, 5 bases remained unmatched. CDR3 length: 16 residues. The CDR3 nucleotides are TGTGCCAGCAGCCGCGGGGGGAGCGCCTCCTACAATGAGCAGTTCTTC. It yields the protein CASSRGGSASYNEQFF.

The V gene is TRBV5-6, the J gene TRBJ2-7; D gene uncertain. V gave up 2 bases and J gave up 2 bases, with 5 bases separating them. Germline assignment: CDR1 SGHDT and CDR2 YYEEEE. The CDR3 covers 12 residues. The CDR3: CASSFAPYEQYF. The CDR3 nucleotides read TGTGCCAGCAGCTTCGCCCCCTACGAGCAGTACTTC.

The chain is built from TRBV5-1 and TRBJ2-3; TRBD1 agrees at 7 bases. J gave up 4 bases and V 6 bases, and 8 bases lay outside the gene matches. Germline values: CDR1 SGHRS, CDR2 YFSETQ. This CDR3 has 14 amino acids. The CDR3 nucleotides read TGCGCCAGCACGGAAGGGGGCATAGCAGATACGCAGTATTTT. This sequence encodes CASTEGGIADTQYF.

This clonotype turned up a few times. This chain joins TRBV10-3 and TRBJ2-7; 12 bases match TRBD2. Germline V gives CDR1 ENHRY, CDR2 SYGVKD. J lost 6 bases, V lost 6 bases, and 6 bases had no gene match. The CDR3 is 14 residues long. The CDR3: CAIRSLGLAGEQYF. The DNA for the CDR3 is TGTGCCATCAGGAGCCTGGGACTAGCGGGCGAGCAGTACTTC.

The chain has TRBV4-1 and TRBJ2-2; 9 nucleotides line up with TRBD2. After removal of 1 base from V and 1 base from J, the junction contained 4 bases not matched to a gene. Germline V lookup: CDR1 MGHRA, CDR2 YSYEKL. This CDR3 has 17 residues. CDR3 nucleotides: TGCGCCAGCAGCCAAGGGTTTAGCGGGAGGAACACCGGGGAGCTGTTTTTT. Its protein product is CASSQGFSGRNTGELFF.

A few counts support this clonotype. V usage is TRBV5-5 and J usage is TRBJ1-2, with TRBD1 as a possible D gene (6 bases). Germline V gene sequence: CDR1 SGHKS, CDR2 YYEKEE (reference sequence). The V end lost 5 bases, the J end lost 2 bases, and 13 bases lay between the germline ends. There are 14 residues in the CDR3. This chain's CDR3 is CASRLTGTNYGYTF. CDR3 coding DNA: TGTGCCAGCAGGCTAACAGGGACCAACTATGGCTACACCTTC.

This clonotype was seen a few times. The CDR3 protein is CASSYDRLDLEQFF. The CDR3 bases are TGTGCCAGCAGTTACGATCGCCTAGATTTAGAGCAGTTCTTC. The chain couples TRBV7-2 to TRBJ2-1, with unresolved D. The germline CDR1 and CDR2 sequences are SGHTA and FQGNSA. The CDR3 consists of 14 residues. The V and J ends lost 6 bases and 10 bases respectively, with 19 bases between them.

This clonotype has only a few counts. The V gene is TRBV20-1, the J gene TRBJ2-7, with 7 bases that match TRBD1. The length of the CDR3 is 11 residues. CDR1 is DFQATT and CDR2 is SNEGSKA in the germline V gene (reference sequence). Germline trimming cut 5 bases from V and 6 bases from J; bases unmatched to any gene: 4. Written as DNA, the CDR3 is TGCAGTGCTCACAGGGGTAGCGAGCAGTACTTC. The encoded protein is CSAHRGSEQYF.

This clonotype has more than one count but fewer than ten. A much larger clone lies one base from this, so it may be a read error. The V call is TRBV2, the J call TRBJ1-1; unclear D gene. Germline CDR1 SNHLY, CDR2 FYNNEI. The CDR3 is 12 amino acids. Trimming shortened V by 6 bases and J by 2 bases, and 7 bases separated the two germline ends. The DNA for the CDR3 is TGTGCCAGCAGCCGATTTAACACTGAAGCTTTCTTT. It yields the protein CASSRFNTEAFF.

The V and J genes are TRBV3-1 and TRBJ2-3; 7 bases match TRBD2. CDR1 is LGHDT and CDR2 is YNNKEL in the germline V gene (reference sequence). CDR3 size: 16 residues. V trimming: 1 base; J trimming: 4 bases; junction bases outside the gene matches: 8. CDR3 sequence (DNA): TGTGCCAGCAGCCAAGCGTACGGGAGCGGGGCAGATACGCAGTATTTT. Translation: CASSQAYGSGADTQYF.

The V and J genes are TRBV20-1 and TRBJ2-3; the D gene is possibly TRBD1 (6 bases). The CDR3 loop spans 18 amino acids. The V and J ends lost 6 bases and 2 bases respectively, with 27 bases between them. Germline CDR1 DFQATT, CDR2 SNEGSKA (reference sequence). CDR3 sequence reads: CSAVSLPGTGHLTDTQYF. The CDR3 DNA reads as TGCAGTGCCGTCTCGCTACCCGGGACGGGACATCTCACAGATACGCAGTATTTT.

The chain is built from TRBV5-1 and TRBJ2-2; maybe TRBD1 (5 bases). From germline, CDR1 is SGHRS and CDR2 YFSETQ. V lost 1 base and J 2 bases, leaving 12 bases between the germline ends. This CDR3 comprises 16 residues. CDR3 bases: TGCGCCAGCAGCTTGCGACAGCAGGGCAACACCGGGGAGCTGTTTTTT. Translating it yields CASSLRQQGNTGELFF.

This clonotype was recorded a few times. The gene calls are TRBV11-3 and TRBJ2-4; the D gene could be TRBD1 or TRBD2 (5 bases each). Per germline, CDR1 SGHNT and CDR2 YENEEA. Trimming took off 5 bases at V and 4 bases at J, with 18 bases between the two ends. This CDR3 contains 16 residues. The CDR3 DNA follows: TGTGCCAGCAGCCAGGGATCCGCTAGCTTGAAAAACATTCAGTACTTC. Amino acid sequence: CASSQGSASLKNIQYF.

This clonotype was detected a few times. This chain connects TRBV7-9 to TRBJ1-1; D gene ambiguous. This CDR3 contains 17 residues. The V and J ends lost 4 bases and 1 base respectively, with 19 bases between them. CDR1 is SEHNR and CDR2 is FQNEAQ in the germline V gene (reference sequence). The CDR3 reads CASSSGPSGRRNTEAFF. As DNA, the CDR3 is TGTGCCAGCAGCTCAGGACCCTCGGGCAGGAGGAACACTGAAGCTTTCTTT.

CDR3: CASSSSGGRATGELFF. CDR3 nucleotides: TGTGCCAGCAGCTCGTCAGGGGGTCGAGCCACCGGGGAGCTGTTTTTT. J is TRBJ2-2 and V is TRBV7-6, with 7 bases identical to TRBD1. Germline assignment: CDR1 SGHVS and CDR2 FNYEAQ. The V and J ends lost 4 bases and 4 bases, in that order; junction bases with no gene match: 9. The CDR3 has 16 amino acids.

This clonotype showed up just a few times. The V call is TRBV4-2, the J call TRBJ2-7; D is unresolved. CDR1 and CDR2 (germline): LGHNA, YNFKEQ. The V end was cut by 5 bases, the J end by 9 bases, with 17 bases between. The CDR3 contains 13 residues. CDR3 sequence (DNA): TGTGCCAGCAGCGACTGGGCGACCGGCGGGCAGTACTTC. It translates to CASSDWATGGQYF.

J is TRBJ2-2 and V is TRBV2; maybe TRBD2 (5 bases). Germline V gives CDR1 SNHLY, CDR2 FYNNEI. The CDR3 consists of 15 residues. V was shortened by 6 bases and J by 5 bases, with 16 bases between the two germline ends. This chain's CDR3 is CASSSGPPGTGELFF. CDR3 sequence (DNA): TGTGCCAGCAGCTCCGGGCCCCCGGGGACCGGGGAGCTGTTTTTT.

Notes on this clonotype: A much larger clonotype is one base distant, so this may be a read error. The chain links TRBV27 to TRBJ2-7; possible D gene TRBD2, 5 bases. V shed 2 bases and J shed 0 bases, with 8 bases lying between them. Germline-derived CDR1 and CDR2 are MNHEY and SMNVEV (reference sequence). CDR3 size: 14 residues. The CDR3 is CASSLNGDSYEQYF. For the CDR3, the DNA is TGTGCCAGCAGTTTAAACGGGGACTCCTACGAGCAGTACTTC.

This sequence joins TRBV15 and TRBJ2-2, with D possibly being TRBD1 (5 bases). CDR1 is LNHNV, CDR2 YYDKDF, per germline (reference sequence). The CDR3 sequence is 15 residues long. The V gene lost 6 bases and the J gene lost 4 bases, with 15 bases spanning the gap. The CDR3, as DNA: TGTGCCACCAGGCCTGGCAGGGCTAGCACCGGGGAGCTGTTTTTT. Translation: CATRPGRASTGELFF.

The rearrangement uses TRBV6-5 and TRBJ2-2; 8 bases fit TRBD2. There are 16 residues in the CDR3. Looked up from germline, CDR1 is MNHEY and CDR2 is SVGAGI. V lost 4 bases to trimming and J lost 6 bases; unmatched junction nucleotides: 10. The CDR3 loop is CASSSGGVDSAGELFF. As DNA, the CDR3 is TGTGCCAGCAGTTCCGGGGGGGTCGATTCGGCCGGGGAGCTGTTTTTT.

The V gene is TRBV12-3 or TRBV12-4, the J gene TRBJ1-2; D gene ambiguous. V lost 6 bases and J 4 bases, leaving 9 bases between the germline ends. This CDR3 has 12 amino acids. This chain's CDR3 is CASSYQAYGYTF. As DNA, the CDR3 is TGTGCCAGCAGCTACCAGGCCTATGGCTACACCTTC.

The genes are TRBV29-1 and TRBJ2-3; 10 bases fit TRBD1. Germline lookup yields CDR1 SQVTM and CDR2 ANQGSEA. The CDR3 runs 15 residues. V shed 3 bases and J 3 bases; nucleotides not matched to a gene: 6. The chain's CDR3 is CSVDTGTGETDTQYF. CDR3 nucleotides: TGCAGCGTTGACACCGGGACAGGGGAAACAGATACGCAGTATTTT.

This rearrangement joins TRBV29-1 to TRBJ1-1; 11 positions match TRBD1. CDR1 and CDR2 from the germline V gene are SQVTM and ANQGSEA. CDR3 length: 14 residues. V lost 5 bases and J lost 4; bases outside the gene matches: 6. CDR3 bases: TGCAGCGTTACTGGACAGGGGGCGACCACTGAAGCTTTCTTT. It translates to CSVTGQGATTEAFF.

This clonotype was detected many times. This sequence joins TRBV7-9 and TRBJ1-1; D ambiguous. This CDR3 is built from 14 residues. Trimming took 6 bases from V and 1 from J, leaving 12 bases between them. Germline values: CDR1 SEHNR, CDR2 FQNEAQ (reference sequence). CDR3 nucleotides: TGTGCCAGCAGTTTCGAGACGGCGAACACTGAAGCTTTCTTT. Amino acid sequence: CASSFETANTEAFF.

This clonotype was seen more than once but under ten times. V usage is TRBV4-1 and J usage is TRBJ2-1, with TRBD2 matching 10 bases. The CDR3 spans 18 residues. The J segment lost 8 bases and the V segment lost 0 bases, leaving 13 bases of the junction unmatched. Germline CDR1 and CDR2: MGHRA and YSYEKL. CDR3 sequence (DNA): TGCGCCAGCAGCCAAGATCCCCAGCGGGGGGGTTTAATCTATGAGCAGTTCTTC. Translated: CASSQDPQRGGLIYEQFF.

This clonotype was detected many times. The chain employs TRBV12-3 or TRBV12-4 and TRBJ1-1; D is undetermined. V gave up 6 bases and J gave up 0 bases, with 8 bases separating them. The CDR3 has 13 residues. The CDR3 sequence is CASSPALNTEAFF. CDR3 bases: TGTGCCAGCAGCCCCGCCCTGAACACTGAAGCTTTCTTT.